A selection of T cell receptor beta chains follows, all from one sample in a study of OX40 agonist ivuxolimab in advanced cancers. Using immunoSEQ multiplex PCR, the repertoire was profiled, and TCRdb retains in-frame clones only, with some absent. The table includes approximately 99,000 clones, roughly 90% detected once. The starting material was CD4+ or CD8+ T cells sorted from blood, obtained in a trial of the OX40 agonist ivuxolimab. The source is an adult with an advanced solid tumor such as melanoma, head and neck, liver or kidney cancer. Each CDR3 is given with its conserved first and last residue. D genes are given only for firm matches. Size is stated for part of the rows, as once, few or many counts, or as a class when the clone is expanded.

>-|TRBV5-1|-|TRBJ2-2|15
CASSFGGSDTGELFF
TGCGCCAGCAGCTTCGGCGGCTCGGACACCGGGGAGCTGTTTTTT
>TRBD1|TRBV5-6|once|TRBJ2-4|14
CASSLGDRINIQYF
TGTGCCAGCAGTCTTGGGGACAGAATTAACATTCAGTACTTC
>TRBD2|TRBV5-6|-|TRBJ2-5|14
CASSFSGGAQTQYF
TGTGCCAGCAGCTTCAGCGGGGGGGCTCAGACCCAGTACTTC
>TRBD1|TRBV6-1|-|TRBJ2-7|14
CAGRGGQGFHEQYF
TGTGCCGGACGAGGGGGACAGGGGTTCCACGAGCAGTACTTC
>-|TRBV7-8|-|TRBJ2-1|15
CASSLGPASYNEQFF
TGTGCCAGCAGCTTAGGGCCAGCATCCTACAATGAGCAGTTCTTC
>-|TRBV5-1|-|TRBJ1-1|15
CASSSRLGMNTEAFF
TGCGCCAGCAGCTCCCGTTTGGGTATGAACACTGAAGCTTTCTTT
>TRBD1|TRBV27|-|TRBJ1-2|16
CASSSGPGQGDGGYTF
TGTGCCAGCAGTTCCGGTCCGGGACAGGGGGACGGTGGCTACACCTTC
>-|TRBV7-2|once|TRBJ1-4|13
CASSLEGGEKLFF
TGTGCCAGCAGCTTAGAGGGTGGAGAAAAACTGTTTTTT
>-|TRBV6-6|-|TRBJ2-7|11
CASRTSYEQYF
TGTGCCAGCCGGACATCTTACGAGCAGTACTTC
>-|TRBV5-1|-|TRBJ2-5|10
CASRLETQYF
TGCGCCAGCCGTCTGGAGACCCAGTACTTC
>-|TRBV30|few|TRBJ1-2|11
CAWSLRYGYTF
TGTGCCTGGAGTCTTCGCTACGGCTACACCTTC
>TRBD2|TRBV19|-|TRBJ2-1|15
CASSTLAGVWNEQFF
TGTGCCAGTAGTACTCTAGCGGGAGTCTGGAATGAGCAGTTCTTC
>-|TRBV6-5|-|TRBJ2-7|15
CASSYYRTSGREQYF
TGTGCCAGCAGTTACTATCGAACCTCTGGACGTGAGCAGTACTTC